The 23 T cell receptor beta chains listed next were all sequenced from one sample in a study of blood T cells in healthy people across ages. A second about 6 to 12 cycle PCR used barcoded and J-beta primers. TCRdb re-called the 5' RACE reads with MiXCR, one entry per CDR3 protein. The table shows about 670,000 distinct CDR3 sequences, with approximately 52% occurring only once. The sample was blood. The receptors stem from an elderly woman in good health.

As concerns this clonotype: A much larger clone is a single base away; this may be a read error. V usage is TRBV7-9 and J usage is TRBJ2-1; D may be TRBD1 or TRBD2 (5 bases each). The CDR3 runs 18 residues. Between the trimmed V and J ends, which lost 1 base and 6 bases, there was a span of 22 bases. Germline values: CDR1 SEHNR, CDR2 FQNEAQ (reference sequence). The chain's CDR3 is CASSLVHGAVTSRNEQFF. The CDR3 DNA reads TGTGCCAGCAGCTTAGTTCACGGGGCAGTGACCTCACGCAATGAGCAGTTCTTC.

J is TRBJ2-1 and V is TRBV6-6, with 12 bases lining up with TRBD1. Trimming cost V 8 bases and J 4 bases; bases outside gene matches: 6. From germline, CDR1 is MNHNY and CDR2 SVGAGI (reference sequence). This CDR3 comprises 15 residues. The CDR3 region has the DNA TGTGCCAGCGGGACGGGACAGGGGGCATACAATGAGCAGTTCTTC. Translated: CASGTGQGAYNEQFF.

A note on this clonotype: A read error may be the cause here, since a much bigger clone is one base away. CDR3 DNA: TGCACCAGCAGCTCGGGACAGGAGTTTAATTCACCCCTCCACTTT. This sequence encodes CTSSSGQEFNSPLHF. The rearrangement joins TRBV5-1 to TRBJ1-6, with 8 bases that match TRBD1. Germline V gene sequence: CDR1 SGHRS, CDR2 YFSETQ. This CDR3 is built from 15 residues.

The V and J genes are TRBV29-1 and TRBJ2-5; D remains unclear. The CDR3 is 11 residues long. V was trimmed by 7 bases and J by 2 bases, leaving 8 bases between them. CDR1 is SQVTM, CDR2 ANQGSEA, per germline. The DNA for the CDR3 is TGCAGCGCGATAGATCAAGAGACCCAGTACTTC. Translated: CSAIDQETQYF.

This clonotype was recorded at least ten times. At one end, the junction sequence differs from germline, possibly due to a read error. The chain joins TRBV5-1 to TRBJ2-3; D is possibly TRBD1 (5 bases). CDR1 and CDR2 from the germline V gene are SGHRS and YFSETQ. The CDR3 is 12 residues long. The CDR3 loop is CASSLGADTQYF. CDR3 in DNA: TGTGCCAGCAGCTTAGGGGCAGATACGCAGTATTTT.

This clonotype was observed many times. The chain uses TRBV18 and TRBJ2-1; 7 positions match TRBD2. The V gene end was trimmed by 2 bases and the J gene end by 9 bases; junction bases not matched to a gene: 7. The CDR3 contains 14 residues. Germline assignment: CDR1 KGHSH and CDR2 LQKENI. CDR3 DNA: TGTGCCAGCTCACCAAGGGAGGGCCGGGGTGAGCAGTTCTTC. It specifies CASSPREGRGEQFF.

This clonotype turned up a few times. The CDR3 region has the DNA TGTGCCAGCAGCTTTGTCACAGGATACAATGAGCAGTTCTTC. Protein product: CASSFVTGYNEQFF. The V and J genes are TRBV3-1 and TRBJ2-1; perhaps TRBD1 as D (5 bases). Trimming took off 5 bases at V and 4 bases at J, with 12 bases between the two ends. Germline-derived CDR1 and CDR2 are LGHDT and YNNKEL (reference sequence). The CDR3 is 14 residues long.

This clonotype has more than one count but fewer than ten. The genes are TRBV7-9 and TRBJ2-5; the D is unclear. The CDR3 length is 15 residues. CDR1 is SEHNR, CDR2 FQNEAQ, per germline (reference sequence). V gave up 5 bases and J gave up 1 base, with 14 bases separating them. CDR3 amino acids: CASSPTPGTQETQYF. The CDR3 bases are TGTGCCAGCAGCCCTACTCCCGGAACCCAAGAGACCCAGTACTTC.

This chain links TRBV29-1 with TRBJ2-1; 7 positions agree with TRBD2. The germline CDR1 and CDR2 sequences are SQVTM and ANQGSEA. V gave up 8 bases and J gave up 0 bases; unmatched junction bases: 4. This CDR3 is built from 13 residues. CDR3 sequence reads: CSSGASSYNEQFF. The CDR3 DNA follows: TGCAGCAGCGGGGCCAGCTCCTACAATGAGCAGTTCTTC.

The chain couples TRBV9 to TRBJ2-5; D ambiguous. CDR1 and CDR2 (germline): SGDLS, YYNGEE. CDR3 length equals 14 residues. Trimming took off 0 bases at V and 5 bases at J, with 11 bases between the two ends. The chain's CDR3 is CASSVGQLWETQYF. CDR3 coding DNA: TGTGCCAGCAGCGTAGGTCAGTTGTGGGAGACCCAGTACTTC.

The V and J genes are TRBV7-2 and TRBJ2-3; no firm D call. There are 16 residues in the CDR3. With 3 bases removed from V and 4 bases from J, the gap between germline ends came to 17 bases. CDR1 is SGHTA and CDR2 is FQGNSA in the germline V gene. The chain's CDR3 is CASSFLGRRGADTQYF. The CDR3, as DNA: TGTGCCAGCAGCTTTTTAGGTCGCCGTGGGGCAGATACGCAGTATTTT.

The V gene is TRBV18, the J gene TRBJ2-5; D unresolved. This CDR3 spans 13 amino acids. V was shortened by 6 bases and J by 4 bases, with 12 bases between the two germline ends. Germline lookup yields CDR1 KGHSH and CDR2 LQKENI. CDR3 sequence: CASSARSGETQYF. Here the CDR3 DNA reads TGTGCCAGCTCCGCCCGATCGGGAGAGACCCAGTACTTC.

This rearrangement joins TRBV9 to TRBJ2-3; 14 positions match TRBD2. Germline CDR1 is SGDLS and CDR2 is YYNGEE. The V gene end was trimmed by 3 bases and the J gene end by 5 bases; junction bases not matched to a gene: 8. The CDR3 length is 17 residues. CDR3 residues: CASSARLAGGPRDTQYF. The CDR3 coding sequence is TGTGCCAGCAGCGCCCGACTAGCGGGAGGGCCGAGAGATACGCAGTATTTT.

This clonotype was recorded many times. The chain links TRBV21-1 to TRBJ2-7. TRBV21-1 is a documented pseudogene. The CDR3 sequence is 17 residues long. The CDR3 DNA sequence: TGTGCCAGCAGCTTTGAGGTGTCGGACCTAATGCACTACGAGCAGTACTTC. Translated, it gives CASSFEVSDLMHYEQYF.

V usage is TRBV20-1 and J usage is TRBJ2-3, with D perhaps matching TRBD1 (5 bases). This CDR3 spans 14 amino acids. The germline gives CDR1 DFQATT, CDR2 SNEGSKA (reference sequence). V lost 6 bases to trimming and J lost 0 bases, with 13 bases between them. Here the CDR3 DNA reads TGCAGTGCCCCCTGGGGCACCAGCACAGATACGCAGTATTTT. It codes for CSAPWGTSTDTQYF.

V and J are TRBV7-2 and TRBJ2-5, with D possibly being TRBD1 or TRBD2 (5 bases each). The CDR3 length is 17 residues. Trimming cost V 5 bases and J 1 base, with 20 bases left between them. The germline gives CDR1 SGHTA, CDR2 FQGNSA. The CDR3 DNA reads TGTGCCAGCAGCGAAGGGACGGCTCCTTATCCCCAAGAGACCCAGTACTTC. It codes for CASSEGTAPYPQETQYF.

This clonotype was recorded a few times. The chain carries TRBV11-2 and TRBJ1-1; possible D gene TRBD1, 6 bases. The V gene's germline CDR1 is SGHAT and CDR2 FQNNGV. CDR3 size: 14 residues. Between the trimmed V and J ends, which lost 4 bases and 9 bases, there was a span of 18 bases. The CDR3, as DNA: TGTGCCAGCAGCTCCCTCAGGGGTTCAGGAAAAGCTTTCTTT. Its translation is CASSSLRGSGKAFF.

The genes are TRBV27 and TRBJ2-1; a possible D gene is TRBD2 (6 bases). Trimming pared 5 bases from V and 0 bases from J, leaving 11 bases between. The germline V gene encodes CDR1 MNHEY and CDR2 SMNVEV (reference sequence). There are 15 residues in the CDR3. The CDR3 DNA follows: TGTGCCAGCAGTCTCCGGGGGAACTCCTACAATGAGCAGTTCTTC. As protein: CASSLRGNSYNEQFF.

Ten or more counts support this clonotype. The chain combines TRBV20-1 with TRBJ2-3; TRBD2 matches 8 bases. CDR1 and CDR2 from the germline V gene are DFQATT and SNEGSKA (reference sequence). V dropped 6 bases and J dropped 5; count of bases not matched to a gene: 10. This CDR3 is built from 14 residues. The CDR3 region is CSAFRAGVRDTQYF. The CDR3 DNA follows: TGCAGTGCATTTAGAGCGGGGGTCCGAGATACGCAGTATTTT.

V usage is TRBV7-3 and J usage is TRBJ2-2, with unresolved D. Germline V gene data show CDR1 as SGHTA and CDR2 as FQGTGA. The CDR3 has 13 residues. Trimming stripped 5 bases from V and 7 bases from J, with 11 bases between. The CDR3 DNA is TGTGCCAGCAGCGCCGCGATGGACGGGGAGCTGTTTTTT. Its protein is CASSAAMDGELFF.

V gene TRBV7-2 combines with J gene TRBJ1-2; D is perhaps TRBD1 (6 bases). Between the trimmed V and J ends, which lost 5 bases and 7 bases, there was a span of 17 bases. This CDR3 spans 14 amino acids. Germline V CDR1 and CDR2: SGHTA, FQGNSA. The CDR3 loop reads CASSPSYGQFGYTF. The CDR3 region has the DNA TGTGCCAGCAGCCCCTCCTATGGACAGTTTGGCTACACCTTC. The variable domain in full, completed from reference TRBV7-2 and TRBJ1-2, reads GAGVSQSPSNKVTEKGKDVELRCDPISGHTALYWYRQSLGQGLEFLIYFQGNSAPDKSGLPSDRFSAERTGGSVSTLTIQRTQQEDSAVYLCASSPSYGQFGYTFGSGTRLTVV.

J is TRBJ2-3 and V is TRBV29-1; 9 positions match TRBD1. The CDR3 has 12 residues. From germline, CDR1 is SQVTM and CDR2 ANQGSEA. The CDR3 region has the DNA TGCGGGTACAGGGGGCAGGTAGATACGCAGTATTTT. Its protein is CGYRGQVDTQYF.

About this clonotype: A much more abundant neighbour one base away suggests this may be a read error. J is TRBJ1-5 and V is TRBV12-3 or TRBV12-4; D is ambiguous. V lost 5 bases, J lost 5 bases, and 13 bases lay in between. The length of the CDR3 is 14 residues. CDR3 DNA: TGTGCCAGCAGTGATAGGACTCTTTATCAGCCCCAGCATTTT. It specifies CASSDRTLYQPQHF.